The 5 T cell receptor beta chains below come from one sample, sequenced in a study of blood T cell repertoires in COVID-19. TCRdb's table, derived via immunoSEQ multiplex PCR, lists solely in-frame clones and lacks some. The data contain some 240,000 clones, more than 65% of them singletons. Sequencing used peripheral blood. These receptors were collected from a woman in her thirties or forties who had recovered from COVID-19.

V gene TRBV6-5 combines with J gene TRBJ2-1; 7 bases fit TRBD2. Germline-derived CDR1 and CDR2 are MNHEY and SVGAGI. V lost 2 bases, J lost 12 bases, and 10 bases stayed unmatched. The length of the CDR3 is 14 residues. Here the CDR3 reads CASSYGGGIFGQFF. CDR3 DNA sequence: TGTGCCAGCAGTTACGGCGGGGGTATTTTTGGGCAGTTCTTC.

The V and J genes are TRBV6-2 or TRBV6-3 and TRBJ1-2; 10 nucleotides match TRBD1. Germline V gives CDR1 MNHEY, CDR2 SVGEGT. This CDR3 has 14 amino acids. J was trimmed by 8 bases and V by 4 bases; bases with no gene match: 7. CDR3: CASSSLDRGHGYTF. The CDR3 coding sequence is TGTGCCAGCAGTTCCCTCGACAGGGGGCACGGCTACACCTTC.

The chain employs TRBV5-1 and TRBJ2-3, with D perhaps TRBD2 (6 bases). The CDR3 contains 15 residues. Germline V CDR1 and CDR2: SGHRS, YFSETQ. The V and J ends lost 0 bases and 3 bases respectively, with 11 bases between them. CDR3 sequence (DNA): TGCGCCAGCAGCTTGGACGGCGGGGCGACAGATACGCAGTATTTT. Protein sequence: CASSLDGGATDTQYF.

This chain connects TRBV12-5 to TRBJ1-1; 8 bases align to TRBD1. The CDR3 is made up of 13 amino acids. Germline V lookup: CDR1 LGHNT, CDR2 FRNRAP. After removal of 2 bases from V and 4 bases from J, the junction contained 0 bases not matched to a gene. CDR3 in DNA: TGTGCTAGTGGTTTGACAGGGGGCACTGAAGCTTTCTTT. Encoded protein: CASGLTGGTEAFF.

Here the CDR3 DNA reads TGTGCCAGCAGCCTCCGGGACAGGGGGCGCGAGGCCAAAAACATTCAGTACTTC. Encoded protein: CASSLRDRGREAKNIQYF. V is TRBV21-1 and J is TRBJ2-4; the table's D call, TRBD1, was not checked against the DNA. TRBV21-1 is reported as a pseudogene. CDR3 length equals 18 residues.